The next 14 T cell receptor beta chains were all read from a single sample in a study of T and B cells in COVID-19 patients. TRB was amplified from around 250-500 ng of blood genomic DNA. BIOMED2 TRB-A/B primer pools were used in multiplex TRB PCR. TCRdb recomputed calls from the multiplex PCR reads with MiXCR, one row per CDR3 protein. The data hold around 21,000 distinct CDR3 sequences, with approximately 30% observed a single time. Source material: blood. The source of these receptors is a human donor who had recovered from COVID-19.

Only a few counts were recorded for this clonotype. The chain carries TRBV5-4 and TRBJ2-5, with 7 bases aligning to TRBD1. Germline trimming cut 7 bases from V and 5 bases from J; bases unmatched to any gene: 8. The length of the CDR3 is 13 residues. CDR1 is SGHNT, CDR2 YYREEE, per germline (reference sequence). In DNA, the CDR3 is TGTGCCAGCTCCCCAGGGGGTGGGGAGACCCAGTACTTC. It is translated as CASSPGGGETQYF.

The V gene is TRBV29-1, the J gene TRBJ2-7; TRBD2 matches at 9 bases. J gave up 3 bases and V 3 bases, and 3 bases lay outside the gene matches. Per germline, CDR1 SQVTM and CDR2 ANQGSEA. The CDR3 is made up of 13 amino acids. The CDR3, as DNA: TGCAGCGTTGACCCTAGCGGGGTCTACGAGCAGTACTTC. Protein product: CSVDPSGVYEQYF.

The chain uses TRBV7-9 and TRBJ1-1, with 9 positions matching TRBD1. The CDR3 consists of 14 residues. CDR1 SEHNR and CDR2 FQNEAQ come from the germline V gene (reference sequence). Losses at the gene ends were 3 bases for V and 7 bases for J; bases not matched to a gene: 6. Written as DNA, the CDR3 is TGTGCCAGCAGCTTTACAGGGGGCTTGGGTGAAGCTTTCTTT. Residues: CASSFTGGLGEAFF.

This rearrangement joins TRBV12-3 or TRBV12-4 to TRBJ1-6, with D uncertain. The CDR3 runs to 14 residues. Trimming took off 6 bases at V and 13 bases at J, with 19 bases between the two ends. The CDR3 sequence: CASSTDSFKLPLHF. DNA for the CDR3: TGTGCCAGCAGCACGGACTCATTCAAACTCCCCCTCCACTTT.

The table lists this clonotype with a few counts. The genes are TRBV5-1 and TRBJ2-6; weak D call: TRBD1 (5 bases). Germline V CDR1 and CDR2: SGHRS, YFSETQ. This CDR3 spans 15 amino acids. V was trimmed by 7 bases and J by 0 bases, leaving 11 bases between them. CDR3 residues: CASGRTGSGANVLTF. In nucleotides, the CDR3 is TGCGCCAGCGGAAGAACAGGCTCTGGGGCCAACGTCCTGACTTTC. Full variable domain (rest looked up from reference TRBV5-1 and TRBJ2-6): KAGVTQTPRYLIKTRGQQVTLSCSPISGHRSVSWYQQTPGQGLQFLFEYFSETQRNKGNFPGRFSGRQFSNSRSEMNVSTLELGDSALYLCASGRTGSGANVLTFGAGSRLTVL.

The chain joins TRBV28 to TRBJ1-3, with D unresolved. Germline CDR1 and CDR2: MDHEN and SYDVKM. The V end was cut by 6 bases, the J end by 4 bases, with 19 bases between. The CDR3 has 16 residues. In DNA form, the CDR3 reads TGTGCCAGCAGCATGCCCGGGAGGGAAGGCGGAAACACCATATATTTT. Its protein is CASSMPGREGGNTIYF.

In its sample, this clonotype was seen a few times. The V gene is TRBV5-4, the J gene TRBJ2-7, with 8 bases that match TRBD2. After removal of 5 bases from V and 3 bases from J, the junction contained 7 bases not matched to a gene. The CDR3 is made up of 14 amino acids. The germline V gene encodes CDR1 SGHNT and CDR2 YYREEE (reference sequence). CDR3 sequence reads: CASSLTGGRYEQYF. The CDR3 nucleotides are TGTGCCAGCAGTCTAACGGGGGGGCGCTACGAGCAGTACTTC.

The rearrangement uses TRBV19 and TRBJ1-5; 9 bases align to TRBD1. The germline CDR1 and CDR2 sequences are LNHDA and SQIVND (reference sequence). The V gene end was trimmed by 7 bases and the J gene end by 2 bases; junction bases not matched to a gene: 3. This CDR3 is 14 amino acids long. CDR3 protein: CASNGDRGNQPQHF. The CDR3 coding sequence is TGTGCCAGTAACGGGGACAGGGGCAATCAGCCCCAGCATTTT.

The chain is built from TRBV27 and TRBJ2-7, with no clear D. Germline lookup yields CDR1 MNHEY and CDR2 SMNVEV (reference sequence). The CDR3 covers 15 residues. V was clipped by 3 bases and J by 6 bases, with 18 bases between them. The CDR3 bases are TGTGCCAGCAGTTTCTTCCCATCCCCGTTGGGCGAGCAGTACTTC. Its protein product is CASSFFPSPLGEQYF.

The CDR3 DNA sequence: TGTGCCAGCAGCCCAGGACTAGCGGGGGGGCGGGATACGCAGTATTTT. It codes for CASSPGLAGGRDTQYF. The chain joins TRBV5-6 to TRBJ2-3; 15 nucleotides line up with TRBD2. V lost 4 bases to trimming and J lost 6 bases; unmatched junction nucleotides: 6. CDR3 length equals 16 residues. Looked up from germline, CDR1 is SGHDT and CDR2 is YYEEEE.

This clonotype showed up just a few times. The chain links TRBV5-1 to TRBJ2-6; D may match TRBD1 or TRBD2 (5 bases each). CDR1 is SGHRS and CDR2 is YFSETQ in the germline V gene. V lost 2 bases, J lost 6 bases, and 12 bases lay in between. The CDR3 covers 15 residues. Here the CDR3 reads CASSFGTSEANVLTF. The CDR3 DNA is TGCGCCAGCAGCTTCGGGACCTCCGAGGCCAACGTCCTGACTTTC.

This clonotype is judged medium-sized. The chain recombines TRBV5-6 with TRBJ2-2; D is possibly TRBD1 (5 bases). Germline assignment: CDR1 SGHDT and CDR2 YYEEEE. The CDR3 spans 15 residues. Trimming cost V 0 bases and J 5 bases, with 11 bases left between them. The CDR3 sequence: CASSLVVSGTGELFF. DNA for the CDR3: TGTGCCAGCAGCTTGGTGGTCTCAGGGACCGGGGAGCTGTTTTTT.

This clonotype was counted once. V is TRBV20-1 and J is TRBJ1-2; 7 bases are shared with TRBD1. This CDR3 comprises 15 residues. CDR1 and CDR2 (germline): DFQATT, SNEGSKA (reference sequence). Trimming at V came to 2 bases and at J to 4 bases, leaving 10 bases not matched to a gene. The CDR3 protein is CSARSHTQGLYGYTF. The CDR3 coding sequence is TGCAGTGCTAGATCCCACACACAGGGGCTCTATGGCTACACCTTC.

This clonotype is categorized as medium-sized. The chain couples TRBV13 to TRBJ2-3, with D uncertain. From germline, CDR1 is PRHDT and CDR2 FYEKMQ (reference sequence). V was clipped by 7 bases and J by 4 bases, with 12 bases between them. The CDR3 loop spans 13 amino acids. DNA for the CDR3: TGTGCCAGCACCAGCCCAAAAGCAGATACGCAGTATTTT. It codes for CASTSPKADTQYF.